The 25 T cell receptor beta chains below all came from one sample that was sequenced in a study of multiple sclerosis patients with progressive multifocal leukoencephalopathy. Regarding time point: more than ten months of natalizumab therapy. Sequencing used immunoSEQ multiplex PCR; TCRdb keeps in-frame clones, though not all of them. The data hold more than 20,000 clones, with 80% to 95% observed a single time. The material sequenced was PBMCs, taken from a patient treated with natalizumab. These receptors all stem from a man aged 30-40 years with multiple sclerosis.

CDR3 in amino acids: CASSLSYGSRRDEQFF. The CDR3 nucleotides read TGTGCCAGCAGTTTATCCTATGGAAGTCGGCGCGATGAGCAGTTCTTC. The chain links TRBV27 to TRBJ2-1; D is unclear. Trimming removed 0 bases from V and 8 bases from J, with 17 bases in between. CDR1 and CDR2 (germline): MNHEY, SMNVEV (reference sequence). The CDR3 consists of 16 residues.

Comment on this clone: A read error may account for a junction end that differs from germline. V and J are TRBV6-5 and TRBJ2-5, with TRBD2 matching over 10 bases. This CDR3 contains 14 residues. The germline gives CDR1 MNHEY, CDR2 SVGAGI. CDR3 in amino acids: CASRGTSAQEAQYF. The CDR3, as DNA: TGTGCCAGCAGGGGGACTAGCGCCCAAGAGGCCCAGTACTTC.

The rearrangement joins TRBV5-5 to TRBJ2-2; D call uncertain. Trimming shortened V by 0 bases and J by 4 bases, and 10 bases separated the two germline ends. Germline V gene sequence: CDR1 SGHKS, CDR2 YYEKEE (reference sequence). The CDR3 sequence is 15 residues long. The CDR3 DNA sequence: TGTGCCAGCAGCTTGGGGACCCTAGGCACCGGGGAGCTGTTTTTT. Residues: CASSLGTLGTGELFF.

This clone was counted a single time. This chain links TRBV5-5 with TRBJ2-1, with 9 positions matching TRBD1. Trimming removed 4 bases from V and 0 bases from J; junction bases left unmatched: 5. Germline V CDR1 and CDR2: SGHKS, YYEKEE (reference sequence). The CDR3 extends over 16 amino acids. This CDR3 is CASSEGQGHSYNEQFF. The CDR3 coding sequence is TGTGCCAGCAGCGAGGGACAGGGCCACTCCTACAATGAGCAGTTCTTC.

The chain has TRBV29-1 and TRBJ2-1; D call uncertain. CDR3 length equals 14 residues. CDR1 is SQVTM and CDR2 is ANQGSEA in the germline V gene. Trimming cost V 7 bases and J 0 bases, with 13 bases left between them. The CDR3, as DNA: TGCAGCGCTGCTCTAAGTGGCTCCTACAATGAGCAGTTCTTC. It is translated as CSAALSGSYNEQFF.

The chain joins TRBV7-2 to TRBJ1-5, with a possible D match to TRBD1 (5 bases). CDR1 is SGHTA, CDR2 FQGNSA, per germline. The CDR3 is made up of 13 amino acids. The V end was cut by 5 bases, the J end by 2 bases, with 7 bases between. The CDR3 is CASSGRGNQPQHF. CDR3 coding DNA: TGTGCCAGCAGCGGCAGGGGCAATCAGCCCCAGCATTTT. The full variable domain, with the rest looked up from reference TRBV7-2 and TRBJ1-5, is GAGVSQSPSNKVTEKGKDVELRCDPISGHTALYWYRQSLGQGLEFLIYFQGNSAPDKSGLPSDRFSAERTGGSVSTLTIQRTQQEDSAVYLCASSGRGNQPQHFGDGTRLSIL.

CDR3 residues: CASSLSTTSAGHHYGYTF. The CDR3 DNA reads as TGTGCCAGCAGCTTGAGTACCACGTCTGCAGGGCACCACTATGGCTACACCTTC. This chain joins TRBV11-2 and TRBJ1-2; D is perhaps TRBD1 (5 bases). Trimming shortened V by 3 bases and J by 3 bases, and 23 bases separated the two germline ends. The CDR3 spans 18 residues. Germline CDR1 reads SGHAT; CDR2 reads FQNNGV.

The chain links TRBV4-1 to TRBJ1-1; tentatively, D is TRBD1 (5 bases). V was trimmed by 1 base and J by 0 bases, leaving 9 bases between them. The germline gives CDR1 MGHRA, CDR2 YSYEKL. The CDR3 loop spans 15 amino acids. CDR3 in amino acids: CASSQGQRLNTEAFF. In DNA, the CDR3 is TGCGCCAGCAGCCAAGGACAGAGATTGAACACTGAAGCTTTCTTT.

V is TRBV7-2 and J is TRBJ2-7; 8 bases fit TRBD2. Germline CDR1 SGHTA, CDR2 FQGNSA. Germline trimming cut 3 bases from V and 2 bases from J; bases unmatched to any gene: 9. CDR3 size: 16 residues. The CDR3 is CASSLIGTSGPYEQYF. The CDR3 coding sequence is TGTGCCAGCAGCTTGATTGGAACTAGCGGTCCCTACGAGCAGTACTTC.

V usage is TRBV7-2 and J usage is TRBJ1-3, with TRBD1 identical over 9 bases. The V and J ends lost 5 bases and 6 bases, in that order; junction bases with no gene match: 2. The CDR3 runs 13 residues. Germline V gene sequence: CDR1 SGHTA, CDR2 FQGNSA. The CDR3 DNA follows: TGTGCCAGCAGCCCACAGGGGGCAAACACCATATATTTT. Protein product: CASSPQGANTIYF.

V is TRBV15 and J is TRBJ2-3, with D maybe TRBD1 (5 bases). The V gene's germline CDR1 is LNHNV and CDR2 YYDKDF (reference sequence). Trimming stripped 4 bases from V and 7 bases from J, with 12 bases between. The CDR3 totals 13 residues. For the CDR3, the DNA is TGTGCCACCAGCATTTCCAGGGCGCATACGCAGTATTTT. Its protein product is CATSISRAHTQYF.

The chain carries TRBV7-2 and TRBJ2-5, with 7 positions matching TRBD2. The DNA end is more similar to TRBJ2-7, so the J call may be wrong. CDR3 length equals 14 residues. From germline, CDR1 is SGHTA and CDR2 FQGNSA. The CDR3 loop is CASSLSGTLYEQYF. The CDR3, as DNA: TGTGCCAGCAGCTTAAGCGGGACCCTCTACGAGCAGTACTTC.

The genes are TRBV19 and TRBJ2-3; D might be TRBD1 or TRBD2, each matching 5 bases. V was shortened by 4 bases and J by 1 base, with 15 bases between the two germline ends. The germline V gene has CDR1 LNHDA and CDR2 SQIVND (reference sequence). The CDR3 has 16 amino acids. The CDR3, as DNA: TGTGCCAGTAGTAATTTCTGGGGGAGTGGCACAGATACGCAGTATTTT. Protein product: CASSNFWGSGTDTQYF.

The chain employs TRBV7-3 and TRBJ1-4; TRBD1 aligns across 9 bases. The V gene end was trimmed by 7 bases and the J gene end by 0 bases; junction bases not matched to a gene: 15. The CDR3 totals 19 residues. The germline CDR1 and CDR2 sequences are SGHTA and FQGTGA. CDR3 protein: CASKSPMRDRATTNEKLFF. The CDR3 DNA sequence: TGTGCCAGCAAATCCCCGATGAGGGACAGGGCAACAACTAATGAAAAACTGTTTTTT.

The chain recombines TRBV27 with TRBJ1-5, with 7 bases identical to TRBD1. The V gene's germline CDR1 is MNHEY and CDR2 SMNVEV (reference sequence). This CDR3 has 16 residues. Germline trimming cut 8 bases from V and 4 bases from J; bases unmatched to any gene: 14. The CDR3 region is CASRAGSQGSNQPQHF. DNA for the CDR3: TGTGCCAGCCGGGCAGGGTCACAGGGGAGTAATCAGCCCCAGCATTTT.

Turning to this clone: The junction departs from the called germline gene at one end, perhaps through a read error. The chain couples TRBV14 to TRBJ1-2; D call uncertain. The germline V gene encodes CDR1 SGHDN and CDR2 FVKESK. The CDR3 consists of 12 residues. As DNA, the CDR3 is TGTGCCAGCAGCCAAGGACGTGACGGCTACGCCTTC. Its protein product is CASSQGRDGYAF. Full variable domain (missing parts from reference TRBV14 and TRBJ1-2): EAGVTQFPSHSVIEKGQTVTLRCDPISGHDNLYWYRRVMGKEIKFLLHFVKESKQDESGMPNNRFLAERTGGTYSTLKVQPAELEDSGVYFCASSQGRDGYAFGSGTRLTVV.

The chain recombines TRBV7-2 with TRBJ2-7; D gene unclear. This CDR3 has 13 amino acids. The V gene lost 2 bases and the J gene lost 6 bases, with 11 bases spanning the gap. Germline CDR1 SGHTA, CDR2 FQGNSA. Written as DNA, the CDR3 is TGTGCCAGCAGCTTAAAGAGAGACGGCGAGCAGTACTTC. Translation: CASSLKRDGEQYF.

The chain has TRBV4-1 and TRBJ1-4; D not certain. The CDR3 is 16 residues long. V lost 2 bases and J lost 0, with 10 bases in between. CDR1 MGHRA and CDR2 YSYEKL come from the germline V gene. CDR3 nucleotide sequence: TGCGCCAGCAGCCAACTGTACCCGGCAACTAATGAAAAACTGTTTTTT. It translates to CASSQLYPATNEKLFF.

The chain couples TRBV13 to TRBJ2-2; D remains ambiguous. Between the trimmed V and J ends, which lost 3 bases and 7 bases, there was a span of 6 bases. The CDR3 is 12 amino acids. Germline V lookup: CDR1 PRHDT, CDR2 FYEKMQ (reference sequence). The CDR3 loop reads CASSLESGELFF. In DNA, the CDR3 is TGTGCCAGCAGCTTGGAGAGCGGGGAGCTGTTTTTT.

The CDR3 sequence: CASSTGQGYEQYF. In DNA, the CDR3 is TGTGCCAGCAGCACCGGACAGGGCTACGAGCAGTACTTC. The chain recombines TRBV7-3 with TRBJ2-7; 8 bases line up with TRBD1. With 5 bases clipped from V and 3 bases from J, the junction kept 3 bases outside the gene matches. From germline, CDR1 is SGHTA and CDR2 FQGTGA. CDR3 length equals 13 residues.

The CDR3 bases are TGTGCCTGGAGTGTAGCAGGATTCTATGGCTACACCTTC. Translation: CAWSVAGFYGYTF. The chain uses TRBV30 and TRBJ1-2, with D unclear. The V and J ends lost 0 bases and 4 bases respectively, with 9 bases between them. CDR1 and CDR2 from the germline V gene are GTSNPN and SVGIG (reference sequence). The CDR3 has 13 residues.

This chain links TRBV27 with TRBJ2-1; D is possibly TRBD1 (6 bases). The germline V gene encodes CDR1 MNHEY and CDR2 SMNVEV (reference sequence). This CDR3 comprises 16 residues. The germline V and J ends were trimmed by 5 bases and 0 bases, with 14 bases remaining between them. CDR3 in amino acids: CASSVTVDSSYNEQFF. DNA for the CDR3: TGTGCCAGCAGTGTTACCGTGGACAGCTCCTACAATGAGCAGTTCTTC.

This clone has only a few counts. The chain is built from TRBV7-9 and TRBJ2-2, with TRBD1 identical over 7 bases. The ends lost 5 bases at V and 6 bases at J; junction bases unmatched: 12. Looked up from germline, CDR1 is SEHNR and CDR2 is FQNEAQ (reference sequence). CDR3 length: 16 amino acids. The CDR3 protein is CASSPLLRGRAGELFF. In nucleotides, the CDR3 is TGTGCCAGCAGCCCACTGCTGAGGGGGCGAGCCGGGGAGCTGTTTTTT.

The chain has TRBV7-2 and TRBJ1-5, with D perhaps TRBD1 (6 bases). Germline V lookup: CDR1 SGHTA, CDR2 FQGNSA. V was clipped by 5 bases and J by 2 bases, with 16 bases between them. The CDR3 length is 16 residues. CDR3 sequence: CASSPQQGRGNQPQHF. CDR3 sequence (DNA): TGTGCCAGCAGCCCACAACAGGGACGGGGCAATCAGCCCCAGCATTTT.

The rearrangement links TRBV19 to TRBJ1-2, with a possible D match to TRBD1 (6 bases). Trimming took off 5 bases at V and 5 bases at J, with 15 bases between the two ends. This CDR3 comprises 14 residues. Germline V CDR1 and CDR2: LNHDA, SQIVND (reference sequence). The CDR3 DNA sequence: TGTGCCAGTAGTTCTCGGACAGTGGGTTATGGCTACACCTTC. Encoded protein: CASSSRTVGYGYTF.